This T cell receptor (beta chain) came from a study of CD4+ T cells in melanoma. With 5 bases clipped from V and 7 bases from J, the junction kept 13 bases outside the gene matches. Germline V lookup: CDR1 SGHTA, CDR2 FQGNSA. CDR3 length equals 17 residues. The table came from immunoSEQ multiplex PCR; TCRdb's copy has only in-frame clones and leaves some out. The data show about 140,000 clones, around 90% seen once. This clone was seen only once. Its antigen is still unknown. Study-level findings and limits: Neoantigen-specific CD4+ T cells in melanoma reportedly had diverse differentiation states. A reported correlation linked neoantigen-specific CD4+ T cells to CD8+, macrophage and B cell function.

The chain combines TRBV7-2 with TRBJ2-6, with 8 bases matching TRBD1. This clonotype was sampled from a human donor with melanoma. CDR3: CASSPKPGQDRANVLTF. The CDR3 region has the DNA TGTGCCAGCAGCCCGAAACCGGGACAGGATCGTGCCAACGTCCTGACTTTC.